This record concerns one TCR beta chain sequence. TCRdb re-called the 5' RACE reads, yielding one record per CDR3 amino acid sequence without DNA. The repertoire shows roughly 180,000 distinct CDR3 sequences; the top ten hold 15% to 20%. The sample is drawn from a study of T cells expressing NK-cell markers. CDR1 LGHNA and CDR2 YNFKEQ come from the germline V gene. The CDR3 contains 14 residues. This TCR derives from a woman between 18 and 75 years old in good health. The rearrangement uses TRBV4-2 and TRBJ2-4; TCRdb calls TRBD1, which cannot be checked without DNA. The sequenced sample consisted of blood T cells: a sorted CD56 or NKG2C T cell subset, CD4+ or CD8+ T cells, or bulk PBMC T cells (not recorded which). The CDR3 protein is CASSAGDKENIQYF.